A selection of T cell receptor beta chains follows, all from one sample in a study of identical twins. TCRdb reprocessed the 5' RACE reads with MiXCR, giving one entry per CDR3 protein. The repertoire holds about 220,000 distinct CDR3 sequences, with about a tenth as singletons. The material sequenced was memory (CD45RO+) T cells sorted from blood. Receptors originate from a woman aged 18-29 years in good health. Both conserved end residues are part of each CDR3.

j_call: TRBJ1-1; v_call: TRBV3-1; cdr3_aa: CASQGKSAEAFF
j_call: TRBJ2-1; v_call: TRBV11-3; cdr3_aa: CASSPGGAHYNEQFF
j_call: TRBJ1-1; v_call: TRBV5-5; cdr3_aa: CASSPRQGRDTEAFF
j_call: TRBJ1-2; v_call: TRBV16; cdr3_aa: CASSQRADYGYTF
j_call: TRBJ2-2; v_call: TRBV5-6; cdr3_aa: CASSSTLRRTGELFF
j_call: TRBJ2-2; v_call: TRBV18; cdr3_aa: CASSTVGRTGELFF
j_call: TRBJ2-7; v_call: TRBV6-2/TRBV6-3; cdr3_aa: CASTFSYEQYF
j_call: TRBJ1-1; v_call: TRBV18; cdr3_aa: CASSGQGMNTEAFF
j_call: TRBJ2-7; v_call: TRBV29-1; cdr3_aa: CSVEGGTGRGNEQYF
j_call: TRBJ2-2; v_call: TRBV9; cdr3_aa: CASSAAVTSGNTGELFF
j_call: TRBJ1-1; v_call: TRBV20-1; cdr3_aa: CSAMRAVAPFF
j_call: TRBJ2-7; v_call: TRBV11-3; cdr3_aa: CASSQARQMAYEQYF
j_call: TRBJ2-1; v_call: TRBV6-2/TRBV6-3; cdr3_aa: CASSYRSVDRFF
j_call: TRBJ1-1; v_call: TRBV7-8; cdr3_aa: CASSPIMQGEAFF
j_call: TRBJ1-2; v_call: TRBV12-3/TRBV12-4; cdr3_aa: CASSPGQGRVGYTF
j_call: TRBJ2-7; v_call: TRBV7-7; cdr3_aa: CASSSGTGQRAYEQYF
j_call: TRBJ1-2; v_call: TRBV2; cdr3_aa: CASSEDGSVYGYTF
j_call: TRBJ2-1; v_call: TRBV20-1; cdr3_aa: CSARGLLEQFF
j_call: TRBJ1-2; v_call: TRBV5-1; cdr3_aa: CASSQGRQLGGYTF
j_call: TRBJ1-6; v_call: TRBV11-1; cdr3_aa: CASSSRSAGRLAGGISPLHF
j_call: TRBJ2-1; v_call: TRBV7-8; cdr3_aa: CASSRVTSGKNNEQFF
j_call: TRBJ2-7; v_call: TRBV5-5; cdr3_aa: CASSLGVVNEQYF
j_call: TRBJ2-2; v_call: TRBV27; cdr3_aa: CASSYSGELFF
j_call: TRBJ2-3; v_call: TRBV7-8; cdr3_aa: CASSHLGSTDTQYF
j_call: TRBJ2-1; v_call: TRBV20-1; cdr3_aa: CSARGGRDFNEQFF
j_call: TRBJ2-7; v_call: TRBV20-1; cdr3_aa: CSASLDKGAGEQYF
j_call: TRBJ2-7; v_call: TRBV20-1; cdr3_aa: CSVRTGIYEQYF
j_call: TRBJ2-5; v_call: TRBV7-2; cdr3_aa: CASSGVVQETQYF
j_call: TRBJ1-5; v_call: TRBV4-2; cdr3_aa: CASSLSGGYGQPQHF
j_call: TRBJ2-7; v_call: TRBV5-8; cdr3_aa: CASSPGLSYEQYF
j_call: TRBJ1-6; v_call: TRBV5-5; cdr3_aa: CASSLEFSSPLHF
j_call: TRBJ2-5; v_call: TRBV10-3; cdr3_aa: CAIRGLAGETQYF
j_call: TRBJ2-3; v_call: TRBV7-8; cdr3_aa: CASSSGLISTDTQYF
j_call: TRBJ2-7; v_call: TRBV6-5; cdr3_aa: CASSYSKVPGRNEQYF
j_call: TRBJ2-3; v_call: TRBV11-2; cdr3_aa: CASSSVAGATDTQYF
j_call: TRBJ1-1; v_call: TRBV3-1; cdr3_aa: CASSQTQAGHAFF
j_call: TRBJ2-3; v_call: TRBV9; cdr3_aa: CASSVGLAGPTDTQYF
j_call: TRBJ2-1; v_call: TRBV11-3; cdr3_aa: CASSPGPGAYNEQFF
j_call: TRBJ1-1; v_call: TRBV20-1; cdr3_aa: CSASQWEVEAFF
j_call: TRBJ1-1; v_call: TRBV12-3/TRBV12-4; cdr3_aa: CASTDNRQGNTEAFF
j_call: TRBJ1-3; v_call: TRBV12-3/TRBV12-4; cdr3_aa: CASRLWTVGNTIYF
j_call: TRBJ2-2; v_call: TRBV5-1; cdr3_aa: CASRGSSGTANTGELFF
j_call: TRBJ2-5; v_call: TRBV5-5; cdr3_aa: CASSFSLETQYF
j_call: TRBJ2-3; v_call: TRBV4-2; cdr3_aa: CASSQAGYSTDTQYF
j_call: TRBJ2-1; v_call: TRBV18; cdr3_aa: CASSPPSVNEQFF
j_call: TRBJ2-3; v_call: TRBV5-1; cdr3_aa: CASSFFADTQYF